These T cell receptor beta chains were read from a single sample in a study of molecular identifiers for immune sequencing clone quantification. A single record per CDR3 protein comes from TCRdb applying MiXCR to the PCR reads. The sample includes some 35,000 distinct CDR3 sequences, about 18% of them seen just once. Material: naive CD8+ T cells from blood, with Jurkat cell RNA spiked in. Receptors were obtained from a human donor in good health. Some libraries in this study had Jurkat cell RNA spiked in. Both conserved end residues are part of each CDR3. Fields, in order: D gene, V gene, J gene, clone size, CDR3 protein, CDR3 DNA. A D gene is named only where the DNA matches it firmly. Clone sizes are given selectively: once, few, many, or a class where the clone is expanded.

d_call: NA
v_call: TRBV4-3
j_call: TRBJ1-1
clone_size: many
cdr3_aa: CASSQEWEDNTEAFF
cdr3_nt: TGCGCCAGCAGCCAAGAATGGGAAGATAACACTGAAGCTTTCTTT

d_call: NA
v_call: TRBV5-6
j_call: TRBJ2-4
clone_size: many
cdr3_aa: CASTGGGLAKNIQYF
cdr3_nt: TGTGCCAGCACCGGTGGGGGCCTGGCCAAAAACATTCAGTACTTC

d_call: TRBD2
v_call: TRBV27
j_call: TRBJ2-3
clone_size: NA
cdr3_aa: CASSLGLAEGTDTQYF
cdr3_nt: TGTGCCAGCAGTTTAGGCCTAGCGGAAGGCACAGATACGCAGTATTTT

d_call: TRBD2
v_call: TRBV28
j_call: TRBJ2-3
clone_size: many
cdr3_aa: CASRLLAGGTDTQYF
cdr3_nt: TGTGCCAGCAGACTCCTAGCGGGCGGCACAGATACGCAGTATTTT

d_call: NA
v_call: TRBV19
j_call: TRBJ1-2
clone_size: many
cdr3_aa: CASSDGPLNYGYTF
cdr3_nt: TGTGCCAGTAGCGACGGACCGCTGAACTATGGCTACACCTTC

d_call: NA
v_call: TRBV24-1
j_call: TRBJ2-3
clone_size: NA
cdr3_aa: CATSVGGGTDTQYF
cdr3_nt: TGTGCCACCAGTGTCGGGGGTGGCACAGATACGCAGTATTTT

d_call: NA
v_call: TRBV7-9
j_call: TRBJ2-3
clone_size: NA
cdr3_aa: CASSLVVVADTQYF
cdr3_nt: TGTGCCAGCAGCTTAGTTGTTGTGGCAGATACGCAGTATTTT

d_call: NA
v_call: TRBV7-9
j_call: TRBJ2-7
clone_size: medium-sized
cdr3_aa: CASSLGVGHEQYF
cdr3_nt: TGTGCCAGCAGCTTAGGCGTAGGGCACGAGCAGTACTTC

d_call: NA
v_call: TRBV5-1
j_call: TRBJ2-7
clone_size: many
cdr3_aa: CASSLGSGHYEQYF
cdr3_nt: TGCGCCAGCAGCTTGGGATCAGGCCACTACGAGCAGTACTTC

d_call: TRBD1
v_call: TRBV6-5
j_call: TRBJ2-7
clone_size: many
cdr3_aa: CASSTPDRSAYEQYF
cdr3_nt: TGTGCCAGCAGCACCCCGGACAGGTCGGCCTACGAGCAGTACTTC

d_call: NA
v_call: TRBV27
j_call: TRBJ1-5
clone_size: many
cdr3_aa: CASSLRYPLDQPQHF
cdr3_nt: TGTGCCAGCAGTCTGCGATATCCCTTGGATCAGCCCCAGCATTTT

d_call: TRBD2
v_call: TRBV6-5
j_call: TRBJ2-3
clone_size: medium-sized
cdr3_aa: CASSPWGGGAADTQYF
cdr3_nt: TGTGCCAGCAGCCCCTGGGGCGGGGGGGCCGCAGATACGCAGTATTTT

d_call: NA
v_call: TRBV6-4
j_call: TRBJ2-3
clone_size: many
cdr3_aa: CASSRTPSPLDTQYF
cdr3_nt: TGTGCCAGCAGTCGAACACCGTCTCCACTAGATACGCAGTATTTT

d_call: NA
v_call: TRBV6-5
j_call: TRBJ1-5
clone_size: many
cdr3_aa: CASSPVRGSNQPQHF
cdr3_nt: TGTGCCAGCAGCCCCGTAAGGGGTAGCAATCAGCCCCAGCATTTT

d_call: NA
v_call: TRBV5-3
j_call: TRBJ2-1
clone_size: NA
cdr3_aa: CASSLMQGLLDEQSF
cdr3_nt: TGTGCCAGCAGCCTCATGCAGGGCCTTTTGGATGAGCAGTCCTTC

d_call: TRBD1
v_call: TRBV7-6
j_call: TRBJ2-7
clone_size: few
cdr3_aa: CASSSKTGTGEQYF
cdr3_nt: TGTGCCAGCAGCTCGAAGACAGGGACGGGCGAGCAGTACTTC

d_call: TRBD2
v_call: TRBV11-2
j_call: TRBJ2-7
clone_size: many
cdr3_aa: CASSLDSLAGAYEQYF
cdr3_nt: TGTGCCAGCAGCTTAGATAGTCTAGCGGGAGCCTACGAGCAGTACTTC

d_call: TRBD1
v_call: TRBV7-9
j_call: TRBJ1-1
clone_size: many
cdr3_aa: CASSLVEGGSTEAFF
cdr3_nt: TGTGCCAGCAGCTTAGTCGAAGGGGGCTCCACTGAAGCTTTCTTT

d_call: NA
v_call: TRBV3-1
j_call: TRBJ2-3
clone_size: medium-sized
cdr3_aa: CASSQVGTDTQYF
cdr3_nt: TGTGCCAGCAGCCAAGTCGGCACAGATACGCAGTATTTT

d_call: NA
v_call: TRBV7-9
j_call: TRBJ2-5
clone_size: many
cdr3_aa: CASEKETQYF
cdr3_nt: TGTGCCAGCGAGAAAGAGACCCAGTACTTC

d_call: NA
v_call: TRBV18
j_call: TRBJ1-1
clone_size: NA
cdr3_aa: CASSPSDRLEAFF
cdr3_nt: TGTGCCAGCTCACCCTCGGACCGCCTTGAAGCTTTCTTT

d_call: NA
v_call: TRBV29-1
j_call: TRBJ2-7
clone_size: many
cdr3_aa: CSVETEGVAVPYEQYF
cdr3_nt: TGCAGCGTCGAAACGGAAGGGGTGGCAGTCCCCTACGAGCAGTACTTC

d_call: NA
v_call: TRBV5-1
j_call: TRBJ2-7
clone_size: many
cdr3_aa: CASSLKGVDYEQYF
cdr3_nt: TGCGCCAGCAGCTTGAAGGGGGTCGATTACGAGCAGTACTTC

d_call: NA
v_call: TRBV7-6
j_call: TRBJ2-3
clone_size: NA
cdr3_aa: CACSLALWDTTDTQYF
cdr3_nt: TGTGCCTGCAGCTTAGCGCTTTGGGACACCACAGATACGCAGTATTTT

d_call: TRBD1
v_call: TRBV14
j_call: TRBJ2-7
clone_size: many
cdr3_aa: CASSLGTGFYYEQYF
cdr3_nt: TGTGCCAGCAGCCTAGGGACAGGGTTCTACTACGAGCAGTACTTC

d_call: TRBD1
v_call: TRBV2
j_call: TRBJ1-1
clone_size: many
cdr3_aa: CASRGDRATEAFF
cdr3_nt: TGTGCCAGCAGGGGCGACAGGGCCACTGAAGCTTTCTTT